The 2 T cell receptor beta chains reported below all come from one sample, sequenced in a study of graft-versus-host responses after intestinal transplantation. The antigens of these receptors remain unknown. Repertoires were generated with immunoSEQ multiplex PCR, while TCRdb's copy carries only in-frame clones and drops some. The repertoire holds about 120,000 clones, with approximately 90% as singletons. This sample comprised unstimulated CD4+ T cells sorted from spleen or lymph node cells, obtained before intestinal transplant. All receptors come from a human donor who received an intestinal transplant.

For the CDR3, the DNA is TGTGCCAGCAGCTTAGATGCTCTAGCGGGGGGCTACGAGCAGTACTTC. Protein sequence: CASSLDALAGGYEQYF. J is TRBJ2-7 and V is TRBV7-2, with 11 bases that match TRBD2. Per the germline V gene, CDR1 is SGHTA and CDR2 is FQGNSA. The CDR3 contains 16 residues. Trimming cost V 1 base and J 3 bases; bases outside gene matches: 5. Combining the CDR3 with reference TRBV7-2 and TRBJ2-7 gives the whole variable domain GAGVSQSPSNKVTEKGKDVELRCDPISGHTALYWYRQSLGQGLEFLIYFQGNSAPDKSGLPSDRFSAERTGGSVSTLTIQRTQQEDSAVYLCASSLDALAGGYEQYFGPGTRLTVT.

This chain joins TRBV9 and TRBJ2-7; 8 bases map to TRBD2. J gave up 4 bases and V 4 bases, and 10 bases lay outside the gene matches. Per germline, CDR1 SGDLS and CDR2 YYNGEE. The CDR3 has 15 amino acids. CDR3 in DNA: TGTGCCAGCAGCCCGACAGGCAGCGGGAGATACGAGCAGTACTTC. Amino acid sequence: CASSPTGSGRYEQYF.